A single sample is the source of the 16 T cell receptor beta chains below, sequenced in a study of regulatory T cells in long-lasting Graves disease. Through Arm-PCR of CDR3 regions and iRepertoire HTBI primers, TCR beta libraries were built. TCRdb itself ran the multiplex PCR reads through MiXCR, one entry per CDR3 protein. The table includes roughly 430,000 distinct CDR3 sequences, roughly 15% detected once. Time point described: newly diagnosed GD, antithyroid drugs for less than 3 months. There was RNA extracted from PBMCs, and the TCR library was made from it. This sample was shared with a second study, whose subject was T cells in Graves' hyperthyroidism and ophthalmopathy.

Sequencing was performed on peripheral blood mononuclear cells (PBMCs), taken at new diagnosis, from a patient treated with antithyroid drugs. The receptors shown here come from a woman aged 25 to 39 with Graves disease.

This clonotype was detected many times. The V gene is TRBV2, the J gene TRBJ2-1, with 13 bases lining up with TRBD2. The germline V gene encodes CDR1 SNHLY and CDR2 FYNNEI. This CDR3 is built from 16 residues. With V trimmed by 6 bases and J by 6 bases, 8 bases remained unmatched. The CDR3: CASSRTSGSVGNEQFF. The CDR3, as DNA: TGTGCCAGCAGCCGGACTAGCGGGAGCGTGGGCAATGAGCAGTTCTTC. Based on the CDR3 plus reference TRBV2 and TRBJ2-1, the full variable domain is EPEVTQTPSHQVTQMGQEVILRCVPISNHLYFYWYRQILGQKVEFLVSFYNNEISEKSEIFDDQFSVERPDGSNFTLKIRSTKLEDSAMYFCASSRTSGSVGNEQFFGPGTRLTVL.

The V gene is TRBV7-9, the J gene TRBJ1-1; maybe TRBD1 (6 bases). The germline V gene encodes CDR1 SEHNR and CDR2 FQNEAQ (reference sequence). The V end lost 5 bases, the J end lost 2 bases, and 18 bases lay between the germline ends. This CDR3 has 16 residues. The CDR3 nucleotides are TGTGCCAGCAGCAAACCTAACAGGGCCCCCAACACTGAAGCTTTCTTT. Protein sequence: CASSKPNRAPNTEAFF.

The genes are TRBV28 and TRBJ2-7; 12 bases match TRBD2. V shed 2 bases and J 0 bases; nucleotides not matched to a gene: 5. CDR1 is MDHEN and CDR2 is SYDVKM in the germline V gene. The CDR3 consists of 17 residues. The CDR3 region has the DNA TGTGCCAGCAGTTTACAGGGACTAGCGGGCAACTCCTACGAGCAGTACTTC. It codes for CASSLQGLAGNSYEQYF.

This clonotype was picked up many times. This chain links TRBV27 with TRBJ2-3, with TRBD2 identical over 13 bases. Germline values: CDR1 MNHEY, CDR2 SMNVEV (reference sequence). The V and J ends lost 8 bases and 6 bases, in that order; junction bases with no gene match: 5. This CDR3 is 14 amino acids long. The CDR3 is CASGLAGVWDTQYF. The CDR3 coding sequence is TGTGCCAGCGGACTAGCGGGAGTTTGGGATACGCAGTATTTT.

This clonotype appeared a few times. The junction departs from germline at one end; a sequencing error may be responsible. The genes are TRBV5-6 and TRBJ1-2; TRBD1 aligns across 11 bases. This CDR3 contains 16 residues. The V gene's germline CDR1 is SGHDT and CDR2 YYEEEE. The DNA of the CDR3 is TGTACCAGCAGCATCTACCCCGGGACAGGGGGTACTGGCTACACCTTC. This gives the protein CTSSIYPGTGGTGYTF.

The genes are TRBV5-1 and TRBJ1-5, with TRBD1 identical over 7 bases. The J call may be faulty, since TRBJ2-3 better matches the DNA end. Germline V gene lookup returns CDR1 SGHRS and CDR2 YFSETQ. This CDR3 is 14 amino acids long. This CDR3 is CASSLSGQNQPQYF. CDR3 bases: TGCGCCAGCAGCTTGTCGGGACAGAATCAGCCCCAGTATTTT.

Ten or more counts support this clonotype. The chain carries TRBV28 and TRBJ1-1; 7 bases agree with TRBD1. CDR1 MDHEN and CDR2 SYDVKM come from the germline V gene. The CDR3 spans 14 residues. The ends lost 5 bases at V and 5 bases at J; junction bases unmatched: 8. CDR3 sequence reads: CASSPTGRQTEAFF. In nucleotides, the CDR3 is TGTGCCAGCAGTCCGACAGGGAGGCAAACTGAAGCTTTCTTT.

CDR3 in amino acids: CASIPEAGGESSYNEQFF. The CDR3 nucleotides read TGTGCCAGCATACCCGAAGCGGGAGGGGAAAGCTCCTACAATGAGCAGTTCTTC. The J gene is TRBJ2-1, the V gene TRBV28; TRBD2 matches at 10 bases. The J segment lost 0 bases and the V segment lost 7 bases, leaving 12 bases of the junction unmatched. Looked up from germline, CDR1 is MDHEN and CDR2 is SYDVKM. The CDR3 runs 18 residues.

The rearrangement joins TRBV20-1 to TRBJ2-7; D gene uncertain. The CDR3 is made up of 13 amino acids. CDR1 and CDR2 (germline): DFQATT, SNEGSKA (reference sequence). V was shortened by 5 bases and J by 1 base, with 12 bases between the two germline ends. CDR3 region: CSAHVGGSYEQYF. DNA of the CDR3: TGCAGTGCTCATGTTGGTGGGTCCTACGAGCAGTACTTC.

This clonotype occurred many times. The rearrangement joins TRBV6-1 to TRBJ1-5; 8 positions match TRBD1. V shed 6 bases, J shed 3 bases, and the junction held 7 bases outside the gene matches. Germline-derived CDR1 and CDR2 are MNHNS and SASEGT. This CDR3 has 15 residues. CDR3 residues: CASRSTGGVNQPQHF. The CDR3 nucleotides read TGTGCCAGCAGGAGTACAGGGGGTGTCAATCAGCCCCAGCATTTT.

This clonotype was counted only a few times. This rearrangement joins TRBV6-1 to TRBJ1-5, with D maybe TRBD1 (6 bases). Trimming left V 1 base short and J 0 bases short, with 10 bases between. The length of the CDR3 is 16 residues. Germline V gene data show CDR1 as MNHNS and CDR2 as SASEGT. CDR3 sequence (DNA): TGTGCCAGCAGTGAAGGCAGGGGTTTTAGCAATCAGCCCCAGCATTTT. This codes for CASSEGRGFSNQPQHF.

To note about this clonotype: Just one base apart from a much larger clone, this may be a read error. The chain uses TRBV6-2 or TRBV6-3 and TRBJ2-1; 11 bases map to TRBD2. CDR3 length: 15 amino acids. Trimming at V came to 2 bases and at J to 9 bases, leaving 6 bases not matched to a gene. The germline gives CDR1 MNHEY, CDR2 SVGEGT. The CDR3 sequence is CASSYPSLAGVEQFF. The CDR3 bases are TGTGCCAGCAGTTACCCGTCACTAGCGGGAGTTGAGCAGTTCTTC.

This clonotype came up many times. The V call is TRBV20-1, the J call TRBJ2-3; the match to TRBD2 covers 8 bases. This CDR3 region has 13 residues. The germline CDR1 and CDR2 sequences are DFQATT and SNEGSKA (reference sequence). V was pared by 4 bases and J by 2 bases, with 2 bases of the junction left unmatched. CDR3 in DNA: TGCAGTGCTACTAGCGGGTACACAGATACGCAGTATTTT. Translating gives CSATSGYTDTQYF.

This clonotype has at least ten counts. V usage is TRBV24-1 and J usage is TRBJ1-1, with D maybe TRBD1 (5 bases). The CDR3 is 13 amino acids. Trimming removed 9 bases from V and 1 base from J, with 11 bases in between. Germline CDR1 is KGHDR and CDR2 is SFDVKD. CDR3 bases: TGTGCCACCCGGGGACCGGCGAACACTGAAGCTTTCTTT. Translation: CATRGPANTEAFF.

This clonotype was counted between two and nine times. The V and J genes are TRBV5-1 and TRBJ2-5; D not resolved. The CDR3 extends over 13 amino acids. V dropped 2 bases and J dropped 5 bases, with 10 bases sitting between them. Looked up from germline, CDR1 is SGHRS and CDR2 is YFSETQ. In DNA form, the CDR3 reads TGCGCCAGCAGCTTCGACCGCCGGGAGACCCAGTACTTC. It is translated as CASSFDRRETQYF. The whole variable domain, filled in from reference TRBV5-1 and TRBJ2-5, reads KAGVTQTPRYLIKTRGQQVTLSCSPISGHRSVSWYQQTPGQGLQFLFEYFSETQRNKGNFPGRFSGRQFSNSRSEMNVSTLELGDSALYLCASSFDRRETQYFGPGTRLLVL.

The V gene is TRBV13, the J gene TRBJ1-1; unclear D gene. The germline gives CDR1 PRHDT, CDR2 FYEKMQ (reference sequence). This CDR3 contains 16 residues. Trimming stripped 1 base from V and 0 bases from J, with 12 bases between. The CDR3 DNA reads TGTGCCAGCAGCTTAGCCTCAGGACGGGTGAACACTGAAGCTTTCTTT. Protein sequence: CASSLASGRVNTEAFF.